This T cell receptor (beta chain) comes out of a study of T cell responses to AZD1222 COVID-19 vaccine (dated by TCRdb to about 2021). Looking at the study overall: AZD1222 recipients with second doses at about 4 weeks or about 12 weeks were pooled, because spike-specific TCR depth and breadth did not differ between schedules. TCR sequencing was performed for fewer than 250 trial participants, of whom about 200 were given two doses of AZD1222 and approximately 25 were given two doses of MenACWY control vaccine. Trial participants were enrolled by age into 18-55, 56-69 and 70-plus year subgroups, with roughly 150, 30 and 60 TCR-sequenced participants respectively. What the research found in general, with its limitations: The vaccine-associated CD4 TCRs covered the entire spike protein, and the dominant responses fell in regions 160-218 and 743-854. Reportedly, almost half of the unique spike-specific TCRs recognized epitopes lying outside the regions that are mutated in the B.1.351 and B.1.1.7 variants. No day 14 peak-response samples were available, so repertoires were characterized only after the peak T cell response. Conclusions about previously exposed vaccinees are limited because only a handful of AZD1222 recipients were SARS-CoV-2 seropositive at baseline. Spike-specific TCR breadth and depth rose significantly after two AZD1222 doses compared with day 0 and with MenACWY recipients. Participants were mostly white British, with more females than males. The authors suggested clonal diversity may have been underestimated. The 56-69-year group was small, and its depth increase did not reach significance, likely because of low power.

The CDR3 regions of human TCRbeta chains were subjected to immunosequencing. As for the authors' bioinformatics: TCRs in the repertoires were matched against a reference library of SARS-CoV-2-specific TCRs that had been generated with the MIRA antigen-specificity platform. Breadth meant the fraction of unique TCRs that were SARS-CoV-2-associated, whereas depth meant the fraction of total T cells that were SARS-CoV-2-associated. Using the MIRA data, each spike-specific TCR was mapped to the spike region that the TCR reacts to and placed in a CD4 or CD8 class. Log10-transformed breadth and depth values were compared by one-way ANOVA with Sidak's multiple comparisons tests. The table was pulled from immuneACCESS by TCRdb, which kept in-frame rearrangements only. Such tables lose some clones; where checked, under half of the loss comes from unresolved V genes, and the rest has no known cause. V, J and clone size derive from that table, while D and trimming were established from the DNA sequence. A total of some 140,000 clones appear in this sample, about 85% of them only once. Of the sample, 3% to 3.5% is held by the ten largest clones.

As to this clone: Its antigen remains unidentified. No base quality information exists; no much larger clone differs at one position.

The time point label here, explained by the study, means: baseline before first vaccination. The vaccinee samples were drawn from two UK trials, COV001 and COV002, one of which was a single-blind randomized controlled phase 2/3 trial testing AZD1222 (ChAdOx1 nCoV-19) in healthy adults. For TCRbeta chain sequencing, PBMC samples from trial participants were taken at day 0 and at day 28 after the second dose. The receptor was derived from an adult in good health. Sample: peripheral blood, taken on day 0 of AZD1222 vaccination.

The nucleotide sequence reads TGTGCCAGCAGCTTTCTAGGAACAGTCGTTCCTGAAGCTTTCTTT. This translates into CASSFLGTVVPEAFF. The receptor chain draws on TRBV5-6 and TRBJ1-1; the D gene cannot be resolved reliably. Cut back by 2 bases and 6 bases, the V and J ends lie 17 bases apart. Including cysteine and phenylalanine, the CDR3 has 15 amino acids. The DNA shown is the 45-base CDR3, in frame from base 1. The germline V gene supplies CDR1 SGHDT and CDR2 YYEEEE.